This TCR beta chain is from a study of CD8 T cells in Susac syndrome. V lost 2 bases, J lost 3 bases, and 12 bases lay in between. The CDR3 covers 15 residues. Germline lookup yields CDR1 SGHDT and CDR2 YYEEEE. CD8+ and CD4+ T cells from blood underwent TCR beta sequencing. It was with random hexamers that roughly 0.45 to 1 ug RNA was reverse transcribed. Across 54 Vbeta and 13 Jbeta, TCR beta CDR3 was amplified with immunoSEQ multiplex PCR. MiXCR was run by TCRdb on the immunoSEQ multiplex PCR reads, yielding one entry per CDR3 protein. The sample lists around 170,000 distinct CDR3 sequences; around 90% were seen once.

Sequences were obtained from CD4+ T cells from PBMCs. V and J are TRBV5-6 and TRBJ2-1; D gene ambiguous. The source of this sequence is a human donor in good health. Here the CDR3 DNA reads TGTGCCAGCAGCTTCGGTTACCCGAACTACAATGAGCAGTTCTTC. This sequence encodes CASSFGYPNYNEQFF.